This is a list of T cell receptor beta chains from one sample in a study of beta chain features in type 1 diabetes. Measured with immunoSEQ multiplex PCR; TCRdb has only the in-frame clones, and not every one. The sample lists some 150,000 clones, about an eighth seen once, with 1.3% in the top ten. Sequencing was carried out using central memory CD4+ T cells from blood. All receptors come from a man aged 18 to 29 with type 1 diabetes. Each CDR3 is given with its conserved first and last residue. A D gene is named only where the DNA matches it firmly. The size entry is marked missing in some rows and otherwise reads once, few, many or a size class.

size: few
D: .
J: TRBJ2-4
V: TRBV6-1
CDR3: CASSEGIGEGAKNIQYF
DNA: TGTGCCAGCAGTGAAGGTATCGGCGAGGGAGCCAAAAACATTCAGTACTTC

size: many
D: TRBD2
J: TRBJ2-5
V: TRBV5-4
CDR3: CASSSEMAGGYTQYF
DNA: TGTGCCAGCAGCTCCGAGATGGCGGGGGGGTATACCCAGTACTTC

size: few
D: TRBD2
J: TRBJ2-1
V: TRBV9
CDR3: CASSVGGLAGYNEQFF
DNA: TGTGCCAGCAGCGTCGGCGGACTAGCGGGATACAATGAGCAGTTCTTC

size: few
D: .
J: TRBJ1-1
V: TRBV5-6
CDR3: CASRRSMQGANTEAFF
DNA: TGTGCCAGCAGGCGGAGCATGCAGGGAGCGAACACTGAAGCTTTCTTT

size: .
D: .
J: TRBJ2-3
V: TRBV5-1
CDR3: CASSLDGRSDTQYF
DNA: TGCGCCAGCAGCTTGGACGGTAGATCAGATACGCAGTATTTT

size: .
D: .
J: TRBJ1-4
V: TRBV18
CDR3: CASSLRQSVGDEKLFF
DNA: TGTGCCAGCTCACTACGACAGAGCGTTGGGGATGAAAAACTGTTTTTT

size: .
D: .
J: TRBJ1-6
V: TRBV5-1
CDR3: CASSTGTLDSPLHF
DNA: TGCGCCAGCAGCACCGGGACATTAGATTCACCCCTCCACTTT

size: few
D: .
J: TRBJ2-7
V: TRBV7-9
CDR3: CAGSWGGGTYEQYF
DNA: TGTGCCGGATCGTGGGGAGGGGGGACCTACGAGCAGTACTTC

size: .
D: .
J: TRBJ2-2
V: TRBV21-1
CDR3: CASSTLQGTDGELFF
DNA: TGTGCCAGCAGCACCCTACAGGGAACCGACGGGGAGCTGTTTTTT

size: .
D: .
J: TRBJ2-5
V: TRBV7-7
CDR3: CASSLAHGQETQYF
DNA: TGTGCTAGCAGCTTAGCGCACGGACAAGAGACCCAGTACTTC

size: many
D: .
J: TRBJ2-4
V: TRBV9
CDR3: CASSPGQGMENIQYF
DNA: TGTGCCAGCAGCCCCGGGCAAGGGATGGAAAACATTCAGTACTTC

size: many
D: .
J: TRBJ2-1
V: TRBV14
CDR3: CASSPGGRVGNEQFF
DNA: TGTGCCAGCAGCCCCGGAGGGCGGGTGGGCAATGAGCAGTTCTTC

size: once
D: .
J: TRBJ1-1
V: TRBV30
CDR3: CAWRGLGRTEAFF
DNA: TGTGCCTGGAGGGGTCTAGGACGGACTGAAGCTTTCTTT

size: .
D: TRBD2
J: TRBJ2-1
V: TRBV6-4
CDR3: CASSDLSSGGLHYNEQFF
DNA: TGTGCCAGCAGTGACTTGTCTAGCGGGGGCCTTCACTACAATGAGCAGTTCTTC

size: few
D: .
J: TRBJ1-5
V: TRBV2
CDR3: CASSLDRAQPQHF
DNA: TGTGCCAGCAGCCTCGACCGGGCTCAGCCCCAGCATTTT

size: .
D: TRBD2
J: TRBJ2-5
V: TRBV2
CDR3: CASSWTRQETQYF
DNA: TGTGCCAGCAGCTGGACTAGGCAAGAGACCCAGTACTTC

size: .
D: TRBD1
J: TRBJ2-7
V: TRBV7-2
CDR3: CASSLAVGQGAYEQYF
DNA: TGTGCCAGCAGCTTAGCCGTGGGACAGGGGGCTTACGAGCAGTACTTC

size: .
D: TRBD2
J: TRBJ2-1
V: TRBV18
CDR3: CASLTGTSGGYEQFF
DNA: TGTGCCAGCCTCACCGGGACTAGCGGGGGCTATGAGCAGTTCTTC

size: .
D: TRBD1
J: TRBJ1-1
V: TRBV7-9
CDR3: CASSPGQGYTEAFF
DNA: TGTGCCAGCAGCCCAGGACAGGGGTACACTGAAGCTTTCTTT

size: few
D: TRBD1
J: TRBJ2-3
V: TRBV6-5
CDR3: CASSWTGTGDTDTQYF
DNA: TGTGCCAGCAGTTGGACCGGGACAGGGGACACAGATACGCAGTATTTT

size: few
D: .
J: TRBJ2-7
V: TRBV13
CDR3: CASSLKRFTSYEQYF
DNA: TGTGCCAGCAGCTTAAAGCGTTTCACCTCCTACGAGCAGTACTTC

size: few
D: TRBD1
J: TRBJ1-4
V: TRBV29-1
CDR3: CSVEDRTGVGEKLFF
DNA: TGCAGCGTTGAAGATCGCACAGGGGTGGGCGAAAAACTGTTTTTT

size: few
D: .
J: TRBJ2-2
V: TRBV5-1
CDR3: CASSLSGDFGELFF
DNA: TGCGCCAGCAGCTTATCAGGGGACTTCGGGGAGCTGTTTTTT

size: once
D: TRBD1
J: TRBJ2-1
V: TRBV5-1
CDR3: CASSPAQQGSYNEQFF
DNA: TGCGCCAGCAGCCCCGCCCAACAGGGGAGCTACAATGAGCAGTTCTTC

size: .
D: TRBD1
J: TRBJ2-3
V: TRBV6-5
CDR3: CASRPGDRETDTQYF
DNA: TGTGCCAGCAGACCAGGGGACAGGGAGACAGATACGCAGTATTTT

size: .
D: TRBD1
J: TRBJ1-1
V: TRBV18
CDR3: CASSLDREREAFF
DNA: TGTGCCAGCTCATTAGACAGGGAACGGGAAGCTTTCTTT

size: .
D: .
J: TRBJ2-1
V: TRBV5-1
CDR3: CASSWIDGNEQFF
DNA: TGCGCCAGCAGCTGGATTGACGGGAATGAGCAGTTCTTC

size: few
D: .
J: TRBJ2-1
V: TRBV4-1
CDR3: CASHASSYNEQFF
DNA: TGCGCCAGCCATGCAAGCTCCTACAATGAGCAGTTCTTC